The 32 T cell receptor beta chains in this list originate from one sample, sequenced in a study of response to subunit inactivated influenza vaccine. TCRdb called the RT-PCR reads again in MiXCR, with one record for every CDR3 protein. The profile shows more than 200,000 distinct CDR3 sequences, 12% of them singletons. The starting material was non-naive T cells sorted from PBMCs, obtained 14 to 15 days before vaccination. The receptors originated from a man in his forties or fifties who received an inactivated influenza vaccine.

This rearrangement joins TRBV10-3 to TRBJ2-2; a possible D gene is TRBD1 (6 bases). Per germline, CDR1 ENHRY and CDR2 SYGVKD. Trimming stripped 0 bases from V and 7 bases from J, with 12 bases between. The CDR3 contains 15 residues. In nucleotides, the CDR3 is TGTGCCATCAGTGAGTCTCAGGGGATCGTCGGGGAGCTGTTTTTT. Amino acid sequence: CAISESQGIVGELFF.

In its sample, this clonotype was seen many times. The V call is TRBV9, the J call TRBJ2-1, with 7 bases that match TRBD2. The V segment lost 4 bases and the J segment 7 bases; nucleotides outside the gene matches: 14. From germline, CDR1 is SGDLS and CDR2 YYNGEE. The CDR3 is 16 amino acids. CDR3 sequence: CASSPGTTLKGNEQFF. Written as DNA, the CDR3 is TGTGCCAGCAGCCCGGGGACTACCTTAAAGGGAAATGAGCAGTTCTTC.

This clonotype was seen repeatedly, ten times or more. The chain couples TRBV27 to TRBJ1-5; no firm D call. The CDR3 totals 14 residues. Germline V gene data show CDR1 as MNHEY and CDR2 as SMNVEV (reference sequence). The V and J ends lost 6 bases and 0 bases respectively, with 9 bases between them. The CDR3 sequence: CASRSPYSNQPQHF. In DNA, the CDR3 is TGTGCCAGCAGGTCACCGTATAGCAATCAGCCCCAGCATTTT.

This clonotype showed up many times. V gene TRBV7-9 combines with J gene TRBJ1-6, with unresolved D. The V gene lost 1 base and the J gene lost 5 bases, with 6 bases spanning the gap. This CDR3 has 14 amino acids. The germline gives CDR1 SEHNR, CDR2 FQNEAQ (reference sequence). The CDR3 region is CASSLDGDNSPLHF. CDR3 DNA: TGTGCCAGCAGCTTAGACGGGGATAATTCACCCCTCCACTTT. The variable domain in full, with the rest retrieved from reference TRBV7-9 and TRBJ1-6, is DTGVSQNPRHKITKRGQNVTFRCDPISEHNRLYWYRQTLGQGPEFLTYFQNEAQLEKSRLLSDRFSAERPKGSFSTLEIQRTEQGDSAMYLCASSLDGDNSPLHFGNGTRLTVT.

The rearrangement links TRBV12-3 or TRBV12-4 to TRBJ1-2, with TRBD1 matching over 7 bases. V gave up 5 bases and J gave up 2 bases; unmatched junction bases: 5. This CDR3 has 14 amino acids. Here the CDR3 reads CASSALQGNYGYTF. CDR3 sequence (DNA): TGTGCCAGCAGTGCCCTACAGGGGAACTATGGCTACACCTTC.

This rearrangement joins TRBV20-1 to TRBJ2-3; 11 bases align to TRBD2. The CDR3 is 18 residues long. Germline V gene lookup returns CDR1 DFQATT and CDR2 SNEGSKA (reference sequence). Trimming cost V 0 bases and J 1 base; bases outside gene matches: 9. The CDR3 coding sequence is TGCAGTGCTAGAGAGAGCCTGGGACTAGCGGTCCGCACAGATACGCAGTATTTT. This gives the protein CSARESLGLAVRTDTQYF.

This clonotype showed up just a few times. A read error may account for a junction end that differs from germline. The rearrangement uses TRBV15 and TRBJ2-2, with D hard to call. The CDR3 consists of 15 residues. Germline CDR1 and CDR2: LNHNV and YYDKDF (reference sequence). CDR3 in DNA: TGTGCCACCAGCAGAGACAGGACGAAGACCGGGGAGCTGTTTTTT. Its translation: CATSRDRTKTGELFF.

The genes are TRBV6-5 and TRBJ1-1; no clear D gene. The CDR3 is made up of 15 amino acids. Germline CDR1 is MNHEY and CDR2 is SVGAGI. Deletions cut 0 bases from V and 1 base from J, with 9 bases between. This chain's CDR3 is CASSYSSVGNTEAFF. The CDR3 nucleotides are TGTGCCAGCAGTTACTCGTCAGTCGGGAACACTGAAGCTTTCTTT.

This clonotype was seen repeatedly, ten times or more. The rearrangement links TRBV7-2 to TRBJ2-7, with D possibly being TRBD1 (6 bases). Germline V gene lookup returns CDR1 SGHTA and CDR2 FQGNSA. This CDR3 region has 13 residues. Trimming took off 3 bases at V and 3 bases at J, with 9 bases between the two ends. The CDR3 region is CASSFPDSYEQYF. The CDR3 DNA reads TGTGCCAGCAGCTTTCCGGACAGCTACGAGCAGTACTTC.

This clonotype was detected a few times. This rearrangement joins TRBV27 to TRBJ2-3; TRBD2 agrees at 7 bases. The CDR3 runs 15 residues. With V trimmed by 7 bases and J by 0 bases, 7 bases remained unmatched. Germline V gives CDR1 MNHEY, CDR2 SMNVEV (reference sequence). The DNA of the CDR3 is TGTGCCAGCACTCCACGGGAGGCTAGCACAGATACGCAGTATTTT. This sequence encodes CASTPREASTDTQYF.

This chain's CDR3 is CASSAMTNAYEQYF. In DNA form, the CDR3 reads TGTGCCAGCAGTGCAATGACTAACGCCTACGAGCAGTACTTC. The rearrangement uses TRBV6-2 or TRBV6-3 and TRBJ2-7; tentative D call: TRBD2 (5 bases). CDR3 length: 14 residues. Germline V gives CDR1 MNHEY, CDR2 SVGEGT. The V end was cut by 5 bases, the J end by 2 bases, with 13 bases between.

In this sample, this clonotype turned up many times. V usage is TRBV12-3 or TRBV12-4 and J usage is TRBJ2-1, with 10 bases fitting TRBD2. This CDR3 is built from 15 residues. J lost 8 bases, V lost 5 bases, and 9 bases had no gene match. CDR3 sequence reads: CASSGGTSGTYEQFF. The CDR3 region has the DNA TGTGCCAGCAGTGGGGGAACTAGCGGGACATATGAGCAGTTCTTC.

This clonotype was seen a handful of times. V usage is TRBV18 and J usage is TRBJ2-7; perhaps TRBD1 as D (5 bases). There are 16 residues in the CDR3. Trimming took off 6 bases at V and 0 bases at J, with 18 bases between the two ends. Germline assignment: CDR1 KGHSH and CDR2 LQKENI. CDR3 amino acids: CASSYDSPFSSYEQYF. DNA for the CDR3: TGTGCCAGCTCGTACGACAGCCCCTTTAGCTCCTACGAGCAGTACTTC.

This clonotype was counted between two and nine times. The chain couples TRBV20-1 to TRBJ2-7; no clear D. Germline values: CDR1 DFQATT, CDR2 SNEGSKA (reference sequence). The length of the CDR3 is 13 residues. V shed 0 bases and J shed 4 bases, with 10 bases lying between them. Written as DNA, the CDR3 is TGCAGTGCTAGAGAGGCAGGAGCTTACGAGCAGTACTTC. It is translated as CSAREAGAYEQYF.

Ten or more counts support this clonotype. The genes are TRBV28 and TRBJ2-7, with a weak D call TRBD1 (6 bases). CDR1 and CDR2 (germline): MDHEN, SYDVKM. V dropped 4 bases and J dropped 0 bases, with 13 bases sitting between them. This CDR3 region has 15 residues. CDR3 sequence (DNA): TGTGCCAGCAGTTCTCCGACAGGCCTCTCCTACGAGCAGTACTTC. It specifies CASSSPTGLSYEQYF.

This clonotype was observed a handful of times. The chain uses TRBV4-2 and TRBJ2-5; the D call may be TRBD1 or TRBD2 (6 bases each). The length of the CDR3 is 14 residues. The germline V gene encodes CDR1 LGHNA and CDR2 YNFKEQ. Trimming took off 4 bases at V and 4 bases at J, with 13 bases between the two ends. Here the CDR3 reads CASSPGGGVETQYF. The CDR3 DNA follows: TGTGCCAGCAGCCCAGGAGGGGGAGTAGAGACCCAGTACTTC.

V is TRBV27 and J is TRBJ2-5; tentatively, D is TRBD2 (5 bases). Between the trimmed V and J ends, which lost 5 bases and 3 bases, there was a span of 10 bases. The germline V gene encodes CDR1 MNHEY and CDR2 SMNVEV (reference sequence). The CDR3 runs to 13 residues. CDR3 DNA sequence: TGTGCCAGCAGTCGAGGGTCCAAAGAGACCCAGTACTTC. It yields the protein CASSRGSKETQYF.

This clonotype was seen a few times. The chain carries TRBV24-1 and TRBJ2-1; no firm D call. This CDR3 region has 12 residues. Germline V lookup: CDR1 KGHDR, CDR2 SFDVKD. With 6 bases removed from V and 6 bases from J, the gap between germline ends came to 8 bases. For the CDR3, the DNA is TGTGCCACCAGTCGCGGAAGCAATGAGCAGTTCTTC. It specifies CATSRGSNEQFF.

There are a few counts of this clonotype. The CDR3 nucleotides read TGTGCCAGCACCCCCCTGGGGGGCGGCACCGGGGAGCTGTTTTTT. Amino acids: CASTPLGGGTGELFF. The V and J genes are TRBV6-2 or TRBV6-3 and TRBJ2-2; tentatively, D is TRBD1 or TRBD2 (6 bases each). Germline lookup yields CDR1 MNHEY and CDR2 SVGEGT. The CDR3 consists of 15 residues. V lost 7 bases and J 4 bases, leaving 16 bases between the germline ends.

The chain joins TRBV4-3 to TRBJ2-3; D is unclear. CDR1 and CDR2 from the germline V gene are LGHNA and YSLEER. This CDR3 contains 14 residues. The germline V and J ends were trimmed by 0 bases and 4 bases, with 8 bases remaining between them. Here the CDR3 DNA reads TGCGCCAGCAGCCAAGAGAGGAATTCAGATACGCAGTATTTT. It codes for CASSQERNSDTQYF.

Ten or more counts support this clonotype. This rearrangement joins TRBV7-9 to TRBJ1-5; D is ambiguous. Trimming left V 3 bases short and J 4 bases short, with 10 bases between. This CDR3 contains 14 residues. In germline, CDR1 is SEHNR, CDR2 FQNEAQ (reference sequence). The DNA for the CDR3 is TGTGCCAGCAGCTTCGAGGGTAGAAATCAGCCCCAGCATTTT. It translates to CASSFEGRNQPQHF.

The chain has TRBV27 and TRBJ2-5; no clear D. This CDR3 contains 13 residues. Germline assignment: CDR1 MNHEY and CDR2 SMNVEV (reference sequence). Trimming left V 1 base short and J 6 bases short, with 9 bases between. CDR3 nucleotides: TGTGCCAGCAGTTTATTTATGGGAAAGACCCAGTACTTC. This encodes CASSLFMGKTQYF.

This clonotype was seen ten or more times. The chain recombines TRBV29-1 with TRBJ2-3; 11 bases map to TRBD1. Trimming took 6 bases from V and 6 from J; bases not matched to a gene: 14. From germline, CDR1 is SQVTM and CDR2 ANQGSEA. CDR3 size: 16 residues. The chain's CDR3 is CSVATSGTGGLDTQYF. The CDR3 coding sequence is TGCAGCGTCGCCACGTCCGGGACAGGGGGATTGGATACGCAGTATTTT.

The chain couples TRBV12-3 or TRBV12-4 to TRBJ2-1; 9 bases are shared with TRBD2. Trimming at V came to 8 bases and at J to 7 bases, leaving 12 bases not matched to a gene. The CDR3 has 15 residues. The CDR3 bases are TGTGCCAGCTCCCAGGGGGGCGGGAGGGCGAATGAGCAGTTCTTC. As protein: CASSQGGGRANEQFF.

This chain connects TRBV3-1 to TRBJ2-1; 8 nucleotides align to TRBD2. Germline loops: CDR1 LGHDT, CDR2 YNNKEL (reference sequence). The V segment lost 4 bases and the J segment 8 bases; nucleotides outside the gene matches: 13. The CDR3 is made up of 16 amino acids. CDR3 in DNA: TGTGCCAGCAGCCGGACACCGGGACTAGTGATGTATGAGCAGTTCTTC. Its translation is CASSRTPGLVMYEQFF.

The chain is built from TRBV12-3 or TRBV12-4 and TRBJ1-3, with D maybe TRBD1 (5 bases). CDR3 size: 16 residues. The ends were cut back, 3 bases at V and 0 bases at J, with 12 bases in the middle. CDR3 amino acids: CASSFGGRTSGNTIYF. The CDR3 region has the DNA TGTGCCAGCAGTTTCGGGGGACGGACCTCTGGAAACACCATATATTTT.

This clonotype was observed a single time. The chain uses TRBV5-1 and TRBJ2-5; the D is unclear. V was pared by 4 bases and J by 2 bases, with 12 bases between. The CDR3 loop spans 14 amino acids. CDR1 SGHRS and CDR2 YFSETQ come from the germline V gene. DNA for the CDR3: TGCGCCAGCAGCCAAATGTCTTCTCAAGAGACCCAGTACTTC. Translating it yields CASSQMSSQETQYF.

This clonotype was seen only a few times. The rearrangement uses TRBV15 and TRBJ2-3, with no clear D. V dropped 3 bases and J dropped 4 bases, with 8 bases sitting between them. Germline V gene lookup returns CDR1 LNHNV and CDR2 YYDKDF (reference sequence). The CDR3 contains 13 residues. CDR3 bases: TGTGCCACCAGCAGCCTCGAGTCAGATACGCAGTATTTT. Translation gives CATSSLESDTQYF.

At least ten counts were recorded for this clonotype. The chain couples TRBV12-3 or TRBV12-4 to TRBJ1-1, with a weak D call TRBD1 (6 bases). Trimming stripped 6 bases from V and 0 bases from J, with 8 bases between. CDR3 length equals 13 residues. The CDR3 region has the DNA TGTGCCAGCAGCGGACAGATGAACACTGAAGCTTTCTTT. Residues: CASSGQMNTEAFF.

This clonotype was seen a few times. The rearrangement joins TRBV7-2 to TRBJ1-5; D not certain. V lost 3 bases and J 0 bases, leaving 9 bases between the germline ends. Germline CDR1 and CDR2: SGHTA and FQGNSA. The CDR3 is 15 residues long. CDR3 amino acids: CASSFSRNSNQPQHF. The DNA for the CDR3 is TGTGCCAGCAGCTTTTCCAGGAATAGCAATCAGCCCCAGCATTTT.

This clonotype occurred many times. In DNA, the CDR3 is TGCGCCAGTTCGACAGGGGGCCTTGGGACTGAAGCTTTCTTT. This sequence encodes CASSTGGLGTEAFF. The genes are TRBV5-1 and TRBJ1-1, with 10 bases lining up with TRBD1. The CDR3 has 14 residues. Germline V gives CDR1 SGHRS, CDR2 YFSETQ. V was pared by 8 bases and J by 5 bases, with 9 bases of the junction left unmatched.

Ten or more counts support this clonotype. The chain has TRBV9 and TRBJ2-5; D might be TRBD2 (6 bases). Between the trimmed V and J ends, which lost 3 bases and 7 bases, there was a span of 16 bases. The CDR3 has 14 residues. Germline CDR1 is SGDLS and CDR2 is YYNGEE. CDR3 sequence (DNA): TGTGCCAGCAGCGCCGACGGGGGAGCGGGGACCCAGTACTTC. Protein product: CASSADGGAGTQYF.